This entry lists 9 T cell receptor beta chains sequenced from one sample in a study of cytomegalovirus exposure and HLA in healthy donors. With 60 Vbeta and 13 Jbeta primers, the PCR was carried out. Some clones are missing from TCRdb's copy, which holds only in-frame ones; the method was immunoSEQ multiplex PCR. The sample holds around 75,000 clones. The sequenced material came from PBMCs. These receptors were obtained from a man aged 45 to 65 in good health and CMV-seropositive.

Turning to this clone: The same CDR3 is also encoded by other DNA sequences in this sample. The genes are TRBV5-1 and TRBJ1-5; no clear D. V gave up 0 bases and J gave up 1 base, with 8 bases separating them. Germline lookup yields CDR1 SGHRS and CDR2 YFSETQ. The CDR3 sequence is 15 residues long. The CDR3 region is CASSLGGVSNQPQHF. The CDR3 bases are TGCGCCAGCAGCTTGGGCGGGGTCAGCAATCAGCCCCAGCATTTT.

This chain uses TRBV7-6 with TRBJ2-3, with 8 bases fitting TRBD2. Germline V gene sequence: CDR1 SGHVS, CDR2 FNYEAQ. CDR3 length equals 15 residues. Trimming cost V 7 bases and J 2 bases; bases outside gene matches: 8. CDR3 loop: CASTPAGGSTDTQYF. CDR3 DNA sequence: TGTGCCAGCACTCCCGCGGGGGGCTCCACAGATACGCAGTATTTT. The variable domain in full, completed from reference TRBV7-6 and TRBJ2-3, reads GAGVSQSPRYKVTKRGQDVALRCDPISGHVSLYWYRQALGQGPEFLTYFNYEAQQDKSGLPNDRFSAERPEGSISTLTIQRTEQRDSAMYRCASTPAGGSTDTQYFGPGTRLTVL.

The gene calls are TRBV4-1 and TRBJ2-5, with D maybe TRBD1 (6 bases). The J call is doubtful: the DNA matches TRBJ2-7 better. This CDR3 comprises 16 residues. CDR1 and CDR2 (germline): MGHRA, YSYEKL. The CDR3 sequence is CASSQESGVTGNEQYF. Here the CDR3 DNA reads TGCGCCAGCAGCCAAGAGTCAGGGGTTACAGGCAACGAGCAGTACTTC.

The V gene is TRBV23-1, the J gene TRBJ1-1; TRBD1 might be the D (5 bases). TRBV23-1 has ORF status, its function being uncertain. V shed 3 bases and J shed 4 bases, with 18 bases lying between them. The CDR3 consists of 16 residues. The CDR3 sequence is CASSHSYRGVSTEAFF. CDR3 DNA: TGCGCCAGCAGTCACTCATACCGGGGGGTCAGCACTGAAGCTTTCTTT.

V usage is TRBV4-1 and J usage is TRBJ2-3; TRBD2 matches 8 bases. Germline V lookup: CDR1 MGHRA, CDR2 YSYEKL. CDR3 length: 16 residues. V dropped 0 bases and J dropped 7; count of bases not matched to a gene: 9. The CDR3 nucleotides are TGCGCCAGCAGCCAAGAGACCCAGCGGGGGTTAAATACGCAGTATTTT. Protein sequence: CASSQETQRGLNTQYF.

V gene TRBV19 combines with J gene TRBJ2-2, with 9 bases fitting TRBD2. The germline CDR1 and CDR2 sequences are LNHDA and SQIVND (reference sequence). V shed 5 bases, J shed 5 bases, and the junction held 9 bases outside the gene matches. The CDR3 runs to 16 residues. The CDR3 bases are TGTGCCAGTAGTGTCTTAGCGGGAGCTGGGACCGGGGAGCTGTTTTTT. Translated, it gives CASSVLAGAGTGELFF.

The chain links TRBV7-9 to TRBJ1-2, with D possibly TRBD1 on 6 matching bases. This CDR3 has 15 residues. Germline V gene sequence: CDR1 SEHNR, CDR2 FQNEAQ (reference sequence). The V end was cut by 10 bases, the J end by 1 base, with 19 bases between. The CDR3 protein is CAISAQGRDNYGYTF. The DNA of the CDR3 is TGTGCCATTTCGGCACAGGGAAGGGATAACTATGGCTACACCTTC.

This CDR3 is CASSHSGQWAGNSPLHF. The CDR3 DNA is TGTGCCAGCAGCCACTCAGGACAGTGGGCAGGGAATTCACCCCTCCACTTT. The chain combines TRBV9 with TRBJ1-6, with D perhaps matching TRBD1 (6 bases). The CDR3 spans 17 residues. V lost 4 bases to trimming and J lost 7 bases, with 21 bases between them. Germline CDR1 reads SGDLS; CDR2 reads YYNGEE.

The CDR3 DNA reads TGTGCCAGCAGCCTACGGAGGTCTGGGGCCAACGTCCTGACTTTC. Its protein product is CASSLRRSGANVLTF. The chain uses TRBV5-8 and TRBJ2-6; possible D gene TRBD2, 5 bases. Germline V CDR1 and CDR2: SGHTS, YDEGEE. V gave up 4 bases and J gave up 1 base, with 9 bases separating them. CDR3 size: 15 residues.